What follows describes a single T cell receptor (beta chain). Here immunoSEQ multiplex PCR was the method, and the copy in TCRdb shows in-frame clones only, minus some. Found here are nearly 45,000 clones, approximately 96% of them singletons; the top ten hold 0.89%. The data were obtained in a study of T cell changes during pregnancy in multiple sclerosis. V lost 5 bases and J lost 2, with 10 bases in between. This CDR3 is 14 amino acids long. CDR1 LNHDA and CDR2 SQIVND come from the germline V gene (reference sequence). This specimen consisted of peripheral blood, obtained in the second trimester of pregnancy. This clonotype was obtained from a female donor with multiple sclerosis, enrolled in a pregnancy study. The rearrangement joins TRBV19 to TRBJ1-3, with D perhaps matching TRBD1 (6 bases). The CDR3 reads CASSRPGAGNTIYF. The CDR3 coding sequence is TGTGCCAGTAGTCGGCCAGGGGCTGGAAACACCATATATTTT.